The entry below describes one T cell receptor (beta chain). Its antigen is still unknown. Here immunoSEQ multiplex PCR was the method, and the copy in TCRdb shows in-frame clones only, minus some. Of 70,000 or so clones listed, around 94% are singletons. The entry originates in a study of cytomegalovirus exposure and HLA in healthy donors. The donors were members of the roughly 130-subject validation cohort (separate from the approximately 670-subject first cohort). Points from the study as a whole: In vitro testing confirmed a few CMV-associated chains as specific for CMV antigens.

The clonotype originates from a young man in good health and CMV-seropositive. Sequenced input: PBMCs.

As DNA, the CDR3 is TGTGCCAGCCCCTATCGTCTATTCTCCTACGAGCAGTACTTC. Protein sequence: CASPYRLFSYEQYF. V usage is TRBV5-8 and J usage is TRBJ2-7, with D hard to call. V was shortened by 7 bases and J by 0 bases, with 14 bases between the two germline ends. CDR1 is SGHTS and CDR2 is YDEGEE in the germline V gene. CDR3 length: 14 residues. Full variable domain (remainder filled in from reference TRBV5-8 and TRBJ2-7): EAGVTQSPTHLIKTRGQQATLRCSPISGHTSVYWYQQALGLGLQFLLWYDEGEERNRGNFPPRFSGRQFPNYSSELNVNALELEDSALYLCASPYRLFSYEQYFGPGTRLTVT.